The table lists the clone carrying this TCR beta chain with a count of one. Its antigen remains unidentified. A much larger clone sits a single nucleotide away, making a read error possible. TCRdb called the 5' RACE reads again in MiXCR, with one record for every CDR3 protein. This table holds 400,000 to 450,000 distinct CDR3 sequences, approximately 17% found once. In germline, CDR1 is ENHRY, CDR2 SYGVKD. V lost 8 bases to trimming and J lost 0 bases, with 3 bases between them. The CDR3 has 11 amino acids. The entry originates in a study of CD8 T cells in ankylosing spondylitis. Regarding the study as a whole: Disease-linked clones proved CD8+ and comparatively uncommon in peripheral blood. A motif of fewer than ten highly homologous TCR beta variants was seen as apparently characteristic of ankylosing spondylitis blood.

V and J are TRBV10-3 and TRBJ2-3, with D unclear. The specimen sequenced was blood, either unsorted or a sorted T cell fraction (not recorded which). The TCR sequence derives from a male donor with ankylosing spondylitis. The CDR3 reads CAIGSTDTQYF. The CDR3 DNA follows: TGTGCCATCGGGAGCACAGATACGCAGTATTTT.